Below, 31 T cell receptor beta chains from the same sample are listed, as sequenced in a study of molecular identifiers for immune sequencing clone quantification (dated by TCRdb to the late 2010s). Library method: PCR. Sequencing was carried out with a NextSeq 500. TCRdb trimmed the raw reads at Q25, called clones with MiXCR and kept productive beta chains. When rows share a CDR3 protein, they turn into one entry using the most common DNA and genes. Within this sample are about 98,000 distinct CDR3 sequences, with under 40% of them counted one time only. The ten largest clones take up approximately 10% of the sample. The sample consisted of naive CD8+ T cells from blood, with Jurkat cell RNA spiked in. Interpreted using the paper, the cell subset or site label stands for: FACS-sorted CD8+CD4-CCR7+CD45RA+ naive T cells. All receptors come from a human donor in good health. Some libraries in this study had Jurkat cell RNA spiked in.

There are a few counts of this clonotype. V usage is TRBV4-1 and J usage is TRBJ2-7, with a tentative D call TRBD1 (5 bases). Germline V gene lookup returns CDR1 MGHRA and CDR2 YSYEKL. The CDR3 contains 16 residues. V was trimmed by 0 bases and J by 5 bases, leaving 17 bases between them. The CDR3 DNA follows: TGCGCCAGCAGCCAAGATGGACATGGACCCCGGAACGAGCAGTACTTC. Translating gives CASSQDGHGPRNEQYF.

This clonotype has more than one count but fewer than ten. The chain couples TRBV2 to TRBJ1-5; 7 nucleotides match TRBD1. V shed 4 bases and J 7 bases; nucleotides not matched to a gene: 7. CDR1 and CDR2 from the germline V gene are SNHLY and FYNNEI. CDR3 size: 14 residues. The CDR3 sequence is CASSGRGGGQPQHF. CDR3 DNA sequence: TGTGCCAGCAGTGGCCGAGGGGGCGGGCAGCCCCAGCATTTT.

Concerning this clonotype: A read error may explain this, as a much larger clone is one base away. The chain combines TRBV29-1 with TRBJ2-2; tentative D call: TRBD2 (5 bases). This CDR3 is 12 amino acids long. Germline values: CDR1 SQVTM, CDR2 ANQGSEA. The CDR3 DNA reads as TGCAGCGTTTTCTGGCATACCGGGGAGCTGCTTTTT. It is translated as CSVFWHTGELLF.

This clonotype was seen more than once but under ten times. The genes are TRBV28 and TRBJ2-3, with TRBD2 as a possible D gene (6 bases). The CDR3 extends over 14 amino acids. From germline, CDR1 is MDHEN and CDR2 SYDVKM. V was trimmed by 7 bases and J by 0 bases, leaving 11 bases between them. For the CDR3, the DNA is TGTGCCAGCACCGGGACTCCTAGCACAGATACGCAGTATTTT. Translated: CASTGTPSTDTQYF.

The sample holds many counts of this clonotype. CDR3 loop: CASSYFSPNTEAFF. The CDR3 DNA is TGTGCCAGCAGTTACTTTTCCCCGAACACTGAAGCTTTCTTT. The rearrangement links TRBV6-2 or TRBV6-3 to TRBJ1-1, with D uncertain. V was pared by 1 base and J by 1 base, with 7 bases between. The CDR3 covers 14 residues. CDR1 and CDR2 from the germline V gene are MNHEY and SVGEGT.

The chain is built from TRBV5-4 and TRBJ2-7; D perhaps matches TRBD2 (6 bases). The CDR3 totals 14 residues. Germline CDR1 reads SGHNT; CDR2 reads YYREEE (reference sequence). V was pared by 0 bases and J by 0 bases, with 7 bases between. Written as DNA, the CDR3 is TGTGCCAGCAGCTTGGGGACTACCTCCTACGAGCAGTACTTC. Residues: CASSLGTTSYEQYF.

This chain joins TRBV2 and TRBJ1-1; 7 nucleotides line up with TRBD1. V lost 4 bases, J lost 5 bases, and 7 bases stayed unmatched. Germline V gene data show CDR1 as SNHLY and CDR2 as FYNNEI. The CDR3 runs 14 residues. CDR3 in amino acids: CASSGDTGVTEAFF. Here the CDR3 DNA reads TGTGCCAGCAGTGGAGATACAGGGGTTACTGAAGCTTTCTTT.

Note on this clonotype: At one boundary the junction diverges from the germline segment, which might be a read error. V usage is TRBV3-1 and J usage is TRBJ2-2, with 8 bases aligning to TRBD1. Germline V gene data show CDR1 as LGHDT and CDR2 as YNNKEL (reference sequence). The CDR3 is 16 residues long. The CDR3 sequence: CASARDRSPNTGELIF. For the CDR3, the DNA is TGTGCCAGCGCCCGGGACAGGAGCCCGAACACCGGGGAGCTGATTTTT.

The V call is TRBV7-6, the J call TRBJ2-3; D is uncertain. In germline, CDR1 is SGHVS, CDR2 FNYEAQ. CDR3 length equals 13 residues. V lost 8 bases to trimming and J lost 1 base, with 10 bases between them. DNA of the CDR3: TGTGCCAGCGCTGCCCTTTGCACAGATACGCAGTATTTT. Protein sequence: CASAALCTDTQYF.

The V call is TRBV9, the J call TRBJ2-7; tentative D call: TRBD1 (8 bases). Between the trimmed V and J ends, which lost 3 bases and 3 bases, there was a span of 16 bases. CDR1 is SGDLS and CDR2 is YYNGEE in the germline V gene. The CDR3 is 15 residues long. Here the CDR3 reads CASSAHRGGSYEQYF. The CDR3 bases are TGTGCCAGCAGCGCCCACAGGGGGGGGAGCTACGAGCAGTACTTC.

The chain combines TRBV6-5 with TRBJ2-2; 7 bases are shared with TRBD2. The CDR3 has 18 amino acids. V was clipped by 2 bases and J by 0 bases; unmatched bases: 9. Germline V gene data show CDR1 as MNHEY and CDR2 as SVGAGI. The chain's CDR3 is CASSYRDYLDANTGELFF. The CDR3 nucleotides are TGTGCCAGCAGTTACCGGGACTACCTCGACGCGAACACCGGGGAGCTGTTTTTT.

In regard to this clonotype: A clone one base away is much larger, so this may be a read error. Because it lacks the conserved phenylalanine or tryptophan at the end, this CDR3 is likely a read error. The rearrangement links TRBV7-8 to TRBJ2-1; D unclear. The CDR3 runs to 13 residues. Germline CDR1 SGHVS, CDR2 FQNEAQ. The V and J ends lost 5 bases and 6 bases respectively, with 11 bases between them. As DNA, the CDR3 is TGTGCCAGCAGCCCCCCCGTGGGCAATGAGCAGTTCCTC. It is translated as CASSPPVGNEQFL.

Details on this clonotype: The germline gene is not matched at one end of the junction; a read error may be the cause. For the CDR3, the DNA is TGTGCCAGCAGTTACTCTATACAGGGTTATGAAAGACTGTTTTTT. It is translated as CASSYSIQGYERLFF. The chain links TRBV6-5 to TRBJ1-4; perhaps TRBD1 as D (6 bases). CDR3 length: 15 residues. Germline V lookup: CDR1 MNHEY, CDR2 SVGAGI.

This clonotype was seen a few times. The V gene is TRBV7-9, the J gene TRBJ2-5; TRBD2 agrees at 12 bases. Trimming removed 6 bases from V and 6 bases from J; junction bases left unmatched: 8. CDR3 size: 15 residues. Germline V CDR1 and CDR2: SEHNR, FQNEAQ (reference sequence). This CDR3 is CASRTSGREGKTQYF. CDR3 nucleotides: TGTGCCAGCAGGACTAGCGGGAGAGAGGGGAAGACCCAGTACTTC. Looking up the rest from reference TRBV7-9 and TRBJ2-5 gives the full variable domain: DTGVSQNPRHKITKRGQNVTFRCDPISEHNRLYWYRQTLGQGPEFLTYFQNEAQLEKSRLLSDRFSAERPKGSFSTLEIQRTEQGDSAMYLCASRTSGREGKTQYFGPGTRLLVL.

Regarding this clonotype: A much larger clone differs from this one at a single base, so this may be a read error. V and J are TRBV5-8 and TRBJ1-1; D not certain. The CDR3 runs 14 residues. Germline CDR1 reads SGHTS; CDR2 reads YDEGEE. DNA for the CDR3: TGTGCCAGCAGCTTCCGTGACAAGAACACTGAAGCTATCTTT. It encodes CASSFRDKNTEAIF.

On this clonotype: A read error is possible here, since a much larger clone lies one base away. This chain joins TRBV20-1 and TRBJ2-2, with D tentatively TRBD2 (5 bases). This CDR3 spans 15 amino acids. Germline CDR1 is DFQATT and CDR2 is SNEGSKA (reference sequence). CDR3 in amino acids: CSASPPGPTAGELIF. The DNA for the CDR3 is TGCAGTGCTAGCCCCCCCGGACCGACCGCCGGGGAGCTGATTTTT.

This clonotype was detected only a few times. This chain joins TRBV13 and TRBJ2-3; 7 bases fit TRBD2. The CDR3 covers 16 residues. Germline trimming cut 3 bases from V and 5 bases from J; bases unmatched to any gene: 11. Germline V gene lookup returns CDR1 PRHDT and CDR2 FYEKMQ (reference sequence). This CDR3 reads CASSFPTSARGDTQYF. The CDR3 region has the DNA TGTGCCAGCAGCTTCCCAACTAGCGCGCGGGGAGATACGCAGTATTTT.

A remark on this clonotype: A read error may be the cause here, since a much bigger clone is one base away. The chain is built from TRBV28 and TRBJ2-3; 10 bases agree with TRBD1. The V gene end was trimmed by 6 bases and the J gene end by 1 base; junction bases not matched to a gene: 7. CDR3 length equals 16 residues. CDR1 and CDR2 from the germline V gene are MDHEN and SYDVKM. The CDR3 sequence is CASSRDRGVRTDTQYF. The CDR3 DNA reads TGTGCCAGCAGCCGGGACAGGGGCGTCCGCACAGATACGCAGTATTTT.

This clonotype was seen a handful of times. This rearrangement joins TRBV3-1 to TRBJ2-7; 8 nucleotides align to TRBD2. The germline V gene has CDR1 LGHDT and CDR2 YNNKEL (reference sequence). There are 15 residues in the CDR3. Trimming at V came to 5 bases and at J to 2 bases, leaving 8 bases not matched to a gene. The CDR3 nucleotides read TGTGCCAGCAGCTCACACCCGGGACTAGCCTACGAGCAGTACTTC. Its protein product is CASSSHPGLAYEQYF.

This clonotype was recorded many times. This chain uses TRBV28 with TRBJ1-5, with 7 bases matching TRBD1. CDR1 and CDR2 from the germline V gene are MDHEN and SYDVKM. V shed 6 bases, J shed 6 bases, and the junction held 8 bases outside the gene matches. The CDR3 spans 14 residues. The CDR3 nucleotides are TGTGCCAGCAGCAGGGACCCAGGGGGTCAGCCCCAGCATTTT. It encodes CASSRDPGGQPQHF.

The chain combines TRBV2 with TRBJ2-1; D is ambiguous. This CDR3 has 10 residues. V was shortened by 7 bases and J by 6 bases, with 4 bases between the two germline ends. Germline V lookup: CDR1 SNHLY, CDR2 FYNNEI. The DNA of the CDR3 is TGTGCCAGCAAAGGCAATGAGCAGTTCTTC. Translated: CASKGNEQFF.

This clonotype was observed at least ten times. In nucleotides, the CDR3 is TGTGCCAGCAGTTACTCGGGAGGTGAGCAGTTCTTC. This translates into CASSYSGGEQFF. The chain links TRBV6-5 to TRBJ2-1, with D maybe TRBD2 (6 bases). CDR3 length equals 12 residues. CDR1 is MNHEY and CDR2 is SVGAGI in the germline V gene. Trimming took 0 bases from V and 9 from J, leaving 6 bases between them.

The J gene is TRBJ2-3, the V gene TRBV20-1; TRBD2 matches at 10 bases. From germline, CDR1 is DFQATT and CDR2 SNEGSKA (reference sequence). V trimming: 6 bases; J trimming: 5 bases; junction bases outside the gene matches: 11. The length of the CDR3 is 15 residues. This chain's CDR3 is CSAPISGRMGDTQYF. CDR3 nucleotide sequence: TGCAGTGCCCCGATTAGCGGGAGGATGGGAGATACGCAGTATTTT.

This clonotype was observed many times. V usage is TRBV27 and J usage is TRBJ2-3; D is unresolved. Trimming took 5 bases from V and 0 from J, leaving 6 bases between them. The CDR3 is 13 residues long. Germline V CDR1 and CDR2: MNHEY, SMNVEV (reference sequence). In nucleotides, the CDR3 is TGTGCCAGCAGTCATACTAGCACAGATACGCAGTATTTT. Protein product: CASSHTSTDTQYF.

There are many counts of this clonotype. V and J are TRBV24-1 and TRBJ2-7; TRBD1 agrees at 8 bases. J was trimmed by 4 bases and V by 2 bases; bases with no gene match: 3. Germline V gives CDR1 KGHDR, CDR2 SFDVKD. CDR3 length: 14 amino acids. The CDR3 sequence is CATSDSRTGYEQYF. In nucleotides, the CDR3 is TGTGCCACCAGTGATTCCCGGACAGGGTACGAGCAGTACTTC.

The rearrangement uses TRBV12-3 or TRBV12-4 and TRBJ2-1, with TRBD1 matching 7 bases. Trimming cost V 7 bases and J 8 bases; bases outside gene matches: 17. The CDR3 totals 16 residues. CDR3 protein: CASTLLTGTEEDEQFF. CDR3 in DNA: TGTGCCAGCACCTTGCTTACCGGGACAGAGGAGGATGAGCAGTTCTTC.

This clonotype came up a few times. The CDR3 reads CASSLGPPGYEQYF. The CDR3 region has the DNA TGTGCCAGCAGCTTAGGCCCCCCGGGATACGAGCAGTACTTC. This rearrangement joins TRBV7-8 to TRBJ2-7; D might be TRBD2 (5 bases). V was pared by 1 base and J by 4 bases, with 11 bases between. The CDR3 contains 14 residues. In germline, CDR1 is SGHVS, CDR2 FQNEAQ.

This clonotype turned up a few times. The chain is built from TRBV20-1 and TRBJ2-3; 8 positions match TRBD1. Trimming removed 5 bases from V and 0 bases from J; junction bases left unmatched: 13. Germline CDR1 reads DFQATT; CDR2 reads SNEGSKA (reference sequence). CDR3 length equals 17 residues. The CDR3 spells CSARRTGLLTSTDTQYF. The CDR3 DNA follows: TGCAGTGCTCGCCGGACAGGGCTTCTAACTAGCACAGATACGCAGTATTTT.

This clonotype was detected ten times or more. The chain employs TRBV14 and TRBJ2-6; D uncertain. The CDR3 consists of 11 residues. Germline V gene lookup returns CDR1 SGHDN and CDR2 FVKESK. Trimming shortened V by 4 bases and J by 6 bases, and 1 base separated the two germline ends. CDR3 amino acids: CASSLANVLTF. CDR3 bases: TGTGCCAGCAGCCTGGCCAACGTCCTGACTTTC.

In regard to this clonotype: A much larger clone sits a single nucleotide away, making a read error possible. The chain carries TRBV7-6 and TRBJ2-5, with TRBD1 matching over 12 bases. The DNA end is a closer match to TRBJ2-1, so the J assignment may be wrong. This CDR3 spans 17 amino acids. Looked up from germline, CDR1 is SGHVS and CDR2 is FNYEAQ. This CDR3 is CASSLIPGQGAEETQFF. The CDR3 nucleotides read TGTGCCAGCAGCTTAATCCCGGGACAGGGGGCCGAAGAGACCCAGTTCTTC.

Many counts were recorded for this clonotype. Here the CDR3 omits its conserved ending phenylalanine or tryptophan, so a read error is the likely source. No DNA is shown, since the ends of the CDR3 on it are uncertain; the CDR3 is the one TCRdb lists. The V call is TRBV21-1, the J call TRBJ2-1; the table's TRBD1 call for D was not verified on the DNA. TRBV21-1 is marked as a pseudogene. The CDR3 region is 9 residues in length, termini included. The CDR3 sequence is CASSKFGGL.